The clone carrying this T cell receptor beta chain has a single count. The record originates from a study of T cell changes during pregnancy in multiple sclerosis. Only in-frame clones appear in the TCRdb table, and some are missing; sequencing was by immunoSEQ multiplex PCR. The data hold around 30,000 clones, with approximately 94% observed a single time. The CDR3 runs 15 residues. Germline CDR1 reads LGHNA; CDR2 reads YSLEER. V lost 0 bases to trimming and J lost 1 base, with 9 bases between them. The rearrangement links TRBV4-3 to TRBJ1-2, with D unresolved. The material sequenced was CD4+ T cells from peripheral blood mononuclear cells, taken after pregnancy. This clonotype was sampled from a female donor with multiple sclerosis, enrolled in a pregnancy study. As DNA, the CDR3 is TGCGCCAGCAGCCAAGACGAGAGAAGTAACTATGGCTACACCTTC. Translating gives CASSQDERSNYGYTF.